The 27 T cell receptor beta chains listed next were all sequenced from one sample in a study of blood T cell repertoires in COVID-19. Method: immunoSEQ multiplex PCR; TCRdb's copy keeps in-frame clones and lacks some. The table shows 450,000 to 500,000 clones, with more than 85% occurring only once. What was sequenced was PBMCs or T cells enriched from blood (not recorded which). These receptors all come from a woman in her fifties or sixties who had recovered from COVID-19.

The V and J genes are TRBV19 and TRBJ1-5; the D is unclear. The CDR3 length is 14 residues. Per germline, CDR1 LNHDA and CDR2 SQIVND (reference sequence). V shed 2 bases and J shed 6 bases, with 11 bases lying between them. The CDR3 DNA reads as TGTGCCAGTAGTATATATGGCGGGTCTCAGCCCCAGCATTTT. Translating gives CASSIYGGSQPQHF.

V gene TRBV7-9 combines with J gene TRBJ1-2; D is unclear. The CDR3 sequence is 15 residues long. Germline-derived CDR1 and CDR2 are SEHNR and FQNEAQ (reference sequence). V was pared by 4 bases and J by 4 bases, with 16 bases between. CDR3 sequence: CASSSEGLRAYGYTF. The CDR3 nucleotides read TGTGCCAGCAGCTCCGAGGGTTTAAGGGCCTATGGCTACACCTTC. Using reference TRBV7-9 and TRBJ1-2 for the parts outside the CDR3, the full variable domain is DTGVSQNPRHKITKRGQNVTFRCDPISEHNRLYWYRQTLGQGPEFLTYFQNEAQLEKSRLLSDRFSAERPKGSFSTLEIQRTEQGDSAMYLCASSSEGLRAYGYTFGSGTRLTVV.

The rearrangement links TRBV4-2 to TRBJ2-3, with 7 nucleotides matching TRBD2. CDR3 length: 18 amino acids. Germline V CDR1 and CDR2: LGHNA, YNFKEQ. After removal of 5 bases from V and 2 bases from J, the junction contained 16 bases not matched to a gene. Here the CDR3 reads CASSKPSGGPGATDTQYF. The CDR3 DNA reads TGTGCCAGCAGCAAACCGTCGGGGGGTCCGGGCGCCACAGATACGCAGTATTTT.

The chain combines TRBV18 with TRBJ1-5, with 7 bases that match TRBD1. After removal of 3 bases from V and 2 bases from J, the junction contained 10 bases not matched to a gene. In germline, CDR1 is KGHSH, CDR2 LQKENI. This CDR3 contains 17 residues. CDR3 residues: CASSPGQTLLGNQPQHF. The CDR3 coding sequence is TGTGCCAGCTCACCGGGACAGACCCTCTTGGGCAATCAGCCCCAGCATTTT.

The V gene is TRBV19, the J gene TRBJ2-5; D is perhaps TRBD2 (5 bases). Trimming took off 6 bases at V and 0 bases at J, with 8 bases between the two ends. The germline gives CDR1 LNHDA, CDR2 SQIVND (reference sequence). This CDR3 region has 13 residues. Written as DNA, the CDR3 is TGTGCCAGTAGCCGGAGGTACCAAGAGACCCAGTACTTC. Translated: CASSRRYQETQYF. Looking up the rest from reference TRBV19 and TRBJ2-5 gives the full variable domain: DGGITQSPKYLFRKEGQNVTLSCEQNLNHDAMYWYRQDPGQGLRLIYYSQIVNDFQKGDIAEGYSVSREKKESFPLTVTSAQKNPTAFYLCASSRRYQETQYFGPGTRLLVL.

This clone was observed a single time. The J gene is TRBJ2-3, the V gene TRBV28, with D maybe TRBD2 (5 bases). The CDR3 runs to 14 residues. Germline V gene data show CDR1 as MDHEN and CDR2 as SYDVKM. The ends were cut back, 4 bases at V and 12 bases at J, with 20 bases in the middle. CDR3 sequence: CASSWSSVASCQYF. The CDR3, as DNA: TGTGCCAGCAGTTGGAGTAGCGTAGCCTCCTGCCAGTATTTT.

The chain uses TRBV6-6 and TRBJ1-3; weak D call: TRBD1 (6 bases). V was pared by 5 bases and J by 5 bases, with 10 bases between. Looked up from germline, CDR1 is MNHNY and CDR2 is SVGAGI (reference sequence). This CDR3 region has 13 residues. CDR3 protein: CASSRTDRNTIYF. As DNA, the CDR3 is TGTGCCAGCAGTCGGACAGACAGAAACACCATATATTTT.

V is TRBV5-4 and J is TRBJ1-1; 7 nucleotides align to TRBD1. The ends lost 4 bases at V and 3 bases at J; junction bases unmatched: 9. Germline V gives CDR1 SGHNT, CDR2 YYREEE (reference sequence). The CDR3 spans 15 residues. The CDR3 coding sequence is TGTGCCAGCAGCAGATCCGGGACAGTGGACACTGAAGCTTTCTTT. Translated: CASSRSGTVDTEAFF.

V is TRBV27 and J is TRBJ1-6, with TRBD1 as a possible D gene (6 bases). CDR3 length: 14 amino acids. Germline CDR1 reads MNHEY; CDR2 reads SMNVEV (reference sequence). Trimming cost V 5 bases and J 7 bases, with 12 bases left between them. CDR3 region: CASSGRGPNSPLHF. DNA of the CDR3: TGTGCCAGCAGTGGCAGGGGCCCAAATTCACCCCTCCACTTT.

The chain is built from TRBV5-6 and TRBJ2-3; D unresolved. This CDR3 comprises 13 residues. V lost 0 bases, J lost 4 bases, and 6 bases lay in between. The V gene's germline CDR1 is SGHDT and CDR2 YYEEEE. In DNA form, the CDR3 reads TGTGCCAGCAGCTTGGGGGCCCCAGATACGCAGTATTTT. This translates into CASSLGAPDTQYF.

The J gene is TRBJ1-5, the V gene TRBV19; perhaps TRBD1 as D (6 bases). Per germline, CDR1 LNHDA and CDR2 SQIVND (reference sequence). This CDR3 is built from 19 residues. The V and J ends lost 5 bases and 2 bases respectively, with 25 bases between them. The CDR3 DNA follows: TGTGCCAGTAGTGTGCGACCGGGACACCGGCGAGGTGGCAATCAGCCCCAGCATTTT. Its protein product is CASSVRPGHRRGGNQPQHF.

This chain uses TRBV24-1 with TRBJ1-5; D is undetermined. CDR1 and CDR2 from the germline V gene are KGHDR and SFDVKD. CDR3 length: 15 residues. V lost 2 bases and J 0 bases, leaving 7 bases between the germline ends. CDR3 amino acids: CATSDSYYSNQPQHF. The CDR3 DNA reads TGTGCCACCAGTGATTCGTATTATAGCAATCAGCCCCAGCATTTT.

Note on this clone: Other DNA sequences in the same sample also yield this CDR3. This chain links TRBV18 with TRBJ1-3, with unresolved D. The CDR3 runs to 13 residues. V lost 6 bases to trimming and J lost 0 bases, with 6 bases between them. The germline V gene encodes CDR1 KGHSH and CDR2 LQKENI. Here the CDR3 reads CASSPGSGNTIYF. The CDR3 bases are TGTGCCAGCTCGCCGGGCTCTGGAAACACCATATATTTT.

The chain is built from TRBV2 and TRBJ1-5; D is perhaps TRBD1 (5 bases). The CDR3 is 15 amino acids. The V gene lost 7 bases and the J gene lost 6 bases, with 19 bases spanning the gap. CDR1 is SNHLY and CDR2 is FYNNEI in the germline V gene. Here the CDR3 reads CASTGTGRVGQPQHF. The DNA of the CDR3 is TGTGCCAGCACCGGGACCGGGAGGGTAGGTCAGCCCCAGCATTTT.

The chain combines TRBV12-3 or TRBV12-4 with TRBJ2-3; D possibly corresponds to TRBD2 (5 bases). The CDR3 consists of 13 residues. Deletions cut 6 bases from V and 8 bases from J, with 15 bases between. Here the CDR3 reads CASSLAERGTQYF. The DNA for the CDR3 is TGTGCCAGCAGCCTGGCGGAACGGGGTACGCAGTATTTT.

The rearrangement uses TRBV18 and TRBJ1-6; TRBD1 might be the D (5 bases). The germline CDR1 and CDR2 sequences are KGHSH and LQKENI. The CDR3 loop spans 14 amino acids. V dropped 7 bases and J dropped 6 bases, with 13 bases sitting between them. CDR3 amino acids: CASCVGGSNSPLHF. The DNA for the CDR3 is TGTGCCAGCTGTGTGGGGGGATCTAATTCACCCCTCCACTTT.

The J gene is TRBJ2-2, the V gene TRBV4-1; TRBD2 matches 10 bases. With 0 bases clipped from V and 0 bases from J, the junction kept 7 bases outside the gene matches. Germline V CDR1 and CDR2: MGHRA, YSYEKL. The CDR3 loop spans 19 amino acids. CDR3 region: CASSQDPPLAGTNTGELFF. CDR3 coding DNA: TGCGCCAGCAGCCAAGATCCCCCACTAGCGGGGACGAACACCGGGGAGCTGTTTTTT.

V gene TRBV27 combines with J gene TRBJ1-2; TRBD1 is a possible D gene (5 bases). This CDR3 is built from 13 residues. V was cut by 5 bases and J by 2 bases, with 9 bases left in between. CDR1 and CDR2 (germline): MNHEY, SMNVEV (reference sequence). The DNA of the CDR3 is TGTGCCAGCAGTCCCCGACAGAACTATGGCTACACCTTC. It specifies CASSPRQNYGYTF.

The CDR3 loop reads CASSETGTAGPMDYGYTF. As DNA, the CDR3 is TGTGCCAGCAGCGAAACCGGGACAGCCGGACCTATGGACTATGGCTACACCTTC. J is TRBJ1-2 and V is TRBV9, with TRBD1 matching 7 bases. CDR1 is SGDLS, CDR2 YYNGEE, per germline. With V trimmed by 3 bases and J by 3 bases, 17 bases remained unmatched. The CDR3 length is 18 residues.

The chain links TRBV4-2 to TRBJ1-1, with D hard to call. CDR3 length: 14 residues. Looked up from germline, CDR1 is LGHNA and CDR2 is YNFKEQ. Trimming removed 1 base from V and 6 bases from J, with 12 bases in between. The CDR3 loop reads CASSQGVGRPEAFF. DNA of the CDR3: TGTGCCAGCAGCCAAGGGGTGGGGAGGCCTGAAGCTTTCTTT.

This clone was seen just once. CDR3 sequence (DNA): TGTGCCACCCGATTTTTGGGACTCCCGACAGATACGCAGTATTTT. It is translated as CATRFLGLPTDTQYF. The chain links TRBV11-2 to TRBJ2-3; tentative D call: TRBD2 (6 bases). V lost 10 bases to trimming and J lost 3 bases, with 20 bases between them. The CDR3 consists of 15 residues. CDR1 is SGHAT and CDR2 is FQNNGV in the germline V gene.

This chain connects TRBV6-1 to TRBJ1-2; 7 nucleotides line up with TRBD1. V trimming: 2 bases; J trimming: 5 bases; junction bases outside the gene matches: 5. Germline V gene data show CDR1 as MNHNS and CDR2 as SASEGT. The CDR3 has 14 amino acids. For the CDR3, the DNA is TGTGCCAGCAGTGAACTCGGGACAGCATATGGCTACACCTTC. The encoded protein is CASSELGTAYGYTF.

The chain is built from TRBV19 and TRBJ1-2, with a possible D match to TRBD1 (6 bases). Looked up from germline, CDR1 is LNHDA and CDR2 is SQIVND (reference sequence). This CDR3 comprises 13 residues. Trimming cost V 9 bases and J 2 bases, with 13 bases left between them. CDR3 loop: CASTRQGNYGYTF. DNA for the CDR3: TGTGCCAGCACGAGGCAGGGGAACTATGGCTACACCTTC.

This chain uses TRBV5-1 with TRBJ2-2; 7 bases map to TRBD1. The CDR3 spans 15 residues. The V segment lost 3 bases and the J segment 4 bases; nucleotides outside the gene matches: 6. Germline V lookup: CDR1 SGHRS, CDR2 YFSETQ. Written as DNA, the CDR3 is TGCGCCAGCAGCTCTTCCGGGACAGTCACCGGGGAGCTGTTTTTT. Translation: CASSSSGTVTGELFF.

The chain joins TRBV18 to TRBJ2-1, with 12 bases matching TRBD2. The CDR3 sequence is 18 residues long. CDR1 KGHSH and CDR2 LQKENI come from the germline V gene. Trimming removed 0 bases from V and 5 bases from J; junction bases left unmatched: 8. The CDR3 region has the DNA TGTGCCAGCTCACCACCTGGGCTAGCGGGGGGGACCGACAATGAGCAGTTCTTC. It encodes CASSPPGLAGGTDNEQFF.

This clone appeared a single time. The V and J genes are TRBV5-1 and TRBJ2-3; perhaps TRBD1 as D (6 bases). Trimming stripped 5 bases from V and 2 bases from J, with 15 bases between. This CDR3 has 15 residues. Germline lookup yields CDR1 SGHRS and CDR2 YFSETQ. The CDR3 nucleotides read TGCGCCAGCAGACAGGGTCCTGTATCCACAGATACGCAGTATTTT. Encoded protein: CASRQGPVSTDTQYF.

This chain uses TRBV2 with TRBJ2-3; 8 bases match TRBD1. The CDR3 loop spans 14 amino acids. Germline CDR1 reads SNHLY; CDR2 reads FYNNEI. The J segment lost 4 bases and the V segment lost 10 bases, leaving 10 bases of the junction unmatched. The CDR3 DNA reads TGTGCCACATTACCGGGACAGGCGGCAGATACGCAGTATTTT. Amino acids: CATLPGQAADTQYF.